This T cell receptor (beta chain) is drawn from a study of T-cell reconstitution after alpha-beta-depleted transplantation in children. This clonotype was observed many times. Its antigen is unknown. Study-level findings and limits: The high TCRbeta diversity at day 60 in some patients came from surviving recipient T cells and thymic progenitors. Among T cells one year after transplant, newly produced cells accounted for most counts and diversity. Roughly two months post-transplant, alpha-beta T cells reportedly originated from several hundred graft clones that had expanded.

It was with unique molecular identifiers that the TCRbeta library was prepared. Via MiXCR, TCRdb re-called the PCR reads, giving one row per CDR3 protein. This table has a few hundred thousand distinct CDR3 sequences, about a tenth appearing once. The ends were cut back, 2 bases at V and 0 bases at J, with 8 bases in the middle. The CDR3 is 15 amino acids. Germline-derived CDR1 and CDR2 are LNHNV and YYDKDF (reference sequence). The sample here was PBMCs, taken before TCRalphabeta/CD19-depleted stem cell transplant. V gene TRBV15 combines with J gene TRBJ1-5, with a possible D match to TRBD1 (6 bases). This receptor was obtained from a boy younger than two with acute myeloid leukemia, due to receive a stem cell transplant. Here the CDR3 reads CATSRQGHSNQPQHF. The CDR3 coding sequence is TGTGCCACCAGCAGACAGGGGCATAGCAATCAGCCCCAGCATTTT.